The present T cell receptor (beta chain) was sequenced within a study of beta chain features in type 1 diabetes. cDNA synthesis used the whole RNA isolate, giving expressed TCRB sequences. Sequenced naive, central memory and regulatory T cell samples produced an average of roughly 3.6 million reads. The protocol was immunoSEQ multiplex PCR, while the TCRdb copy is restricted to in-frame clones and leaves out a portion. The sample lists roughly 350,000 clones, 9.5% to 11% occurring once. V lost 2 bases, J lost 4 bases, and 6 bases lay in between. CDR3 length: 12 residues. In germline, CDR1 is SGHTA, CDR2 FQGNSA.

The sample consisted of naive CD4+ T cells from blood. The V call is TRBV7-2, the J call TRBJ2-7; D is ambiguous. This receptor was obtained from a woman aged 30 to 39 in good health. The CDR3 spells CASSLYLYEQYF. For the CDR3, the DNA is TGTGCCAGCAGCTTATACTTATACGAGCAGTACTTC.